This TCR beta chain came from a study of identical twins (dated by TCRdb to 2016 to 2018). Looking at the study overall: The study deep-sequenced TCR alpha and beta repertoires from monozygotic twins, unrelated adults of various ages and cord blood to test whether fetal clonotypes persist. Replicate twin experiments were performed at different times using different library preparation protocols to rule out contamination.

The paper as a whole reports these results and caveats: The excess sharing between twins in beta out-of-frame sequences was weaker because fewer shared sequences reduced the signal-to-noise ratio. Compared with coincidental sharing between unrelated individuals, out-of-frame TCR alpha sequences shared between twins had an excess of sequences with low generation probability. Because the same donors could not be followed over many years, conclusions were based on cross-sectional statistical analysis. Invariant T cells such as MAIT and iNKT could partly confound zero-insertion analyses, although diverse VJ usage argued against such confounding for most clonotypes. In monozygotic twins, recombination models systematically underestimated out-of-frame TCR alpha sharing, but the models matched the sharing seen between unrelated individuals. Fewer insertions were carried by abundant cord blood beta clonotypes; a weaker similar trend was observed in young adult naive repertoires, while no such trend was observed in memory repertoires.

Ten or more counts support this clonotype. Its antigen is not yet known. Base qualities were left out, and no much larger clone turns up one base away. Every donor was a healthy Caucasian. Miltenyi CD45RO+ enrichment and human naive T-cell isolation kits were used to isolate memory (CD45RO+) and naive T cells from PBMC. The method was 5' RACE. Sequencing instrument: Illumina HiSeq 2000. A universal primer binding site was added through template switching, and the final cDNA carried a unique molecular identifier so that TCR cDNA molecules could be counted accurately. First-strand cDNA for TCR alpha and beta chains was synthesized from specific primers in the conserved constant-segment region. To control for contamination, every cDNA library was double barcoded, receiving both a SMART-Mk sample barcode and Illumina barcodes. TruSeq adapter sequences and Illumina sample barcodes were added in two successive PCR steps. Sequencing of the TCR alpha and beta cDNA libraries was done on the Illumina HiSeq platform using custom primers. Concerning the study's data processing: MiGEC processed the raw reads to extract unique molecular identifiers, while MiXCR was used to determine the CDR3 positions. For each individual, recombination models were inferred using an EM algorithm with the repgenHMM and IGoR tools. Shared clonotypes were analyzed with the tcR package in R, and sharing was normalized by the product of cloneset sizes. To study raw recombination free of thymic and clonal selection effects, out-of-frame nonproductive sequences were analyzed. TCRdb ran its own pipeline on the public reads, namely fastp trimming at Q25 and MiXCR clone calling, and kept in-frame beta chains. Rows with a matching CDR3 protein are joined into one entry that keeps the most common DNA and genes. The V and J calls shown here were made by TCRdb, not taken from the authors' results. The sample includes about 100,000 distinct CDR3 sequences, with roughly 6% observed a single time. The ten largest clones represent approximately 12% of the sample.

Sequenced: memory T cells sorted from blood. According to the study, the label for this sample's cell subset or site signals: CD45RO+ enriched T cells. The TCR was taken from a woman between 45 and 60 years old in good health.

This receptor carries the CDR3 CASSSGGSYNEQFF. The nucleotides read TGTGCCAGTAGTTCTGGGGGCTCCTACAATGAGCAGTTCTTC. This receptor chain uses TRBV19 and TRBJ2-1; the D gene cannot be resolved beyond TRBD1 or TRBD2, each matching 5 bases. Its CDR3 holds 14 amino acids, cysteine through phenylalanine. Only the CDR3 portion is preserved as DNA: 42 bases, with reading frame beginning at the first base. The junction shows trimming of 5 bases on V and 0 bases on J, plus 8 bases between the germline ends. CDR1 LNHDA and CDR2 SQIVND were looked up in the germline V gene (reference sequence). Full variable domain (CDR3 extended with the reference TRBV19 and TRBJ2-1 proteins): DGGITQSPKYLFRKEGQNVTLSCEQNLNHDAMYWYRQDPGQGLRLIYYSQIVNDFQKGDIAEGYSVSREKKESFPLTVTSAQKNPTAFYLCASSSGGSYNEQFFGPGTRLTVL.